Shown below are 7 T cell receptor beta chains from a single sample sequenced in a study of cytomegalovirus exposure and HLA in healthy donors. 13 Jbeta primers and 60 Vbeta primers were used for the PCR. Only in-frame clones appear in the TCRdb table, and some are missing; sequencing was by immunoSEQ multiplex PCR. Here the sample spans 150,000 to 200,000 clones, 77% being singletons. Source material: PBMCs. These receptors all come from a female donor in good health and CMV-seronegative.

The V call is TRBV7-2, the J call TRBJ2-1; a possible D gene is TRBD2 (6 bases). The CDR3 loop spans 14 amino acids. Trimming removed 1 base from V and 5 bases from J, with 9 bases in between. Germline CDR1 is SGHTA and CDR2 is FQGNSA. DNA for the CDR3: TGTGCCAGCAGCTTAGGGGCGGGGAACAATGAGCAGTTCTTC. Translating gives CASSLGAGNNEQFF.

The rearrangement uses TRBV21-1 and TRBJ2-2; the DNA was not compared with TRBD2, the D call given in the table. TRBV21-1 is a documented pseudogene. This CDR3 is built from 17 residues. This chain's CDR3 is CASSKRGGRENTGELFF. The CDR3 bases are TGTGCCAGCAGCAAAAGGGGGGGGCGGGAGAACACCGGGGAGCTGTTTTTT.

The chain joins TRBV9 to TRBJ2-7; the match to TRBD1 covers 12 bases. With 4 bases clipped from V and 5 bases from J, the junction kept 4 bases outside the gene matches. This CDR3 region has 14 residues. The germline gives CDR1 SGDLS, CDR2 YYNGEE. In nucleotides, the CDR3 is TGTGCCAGCAGCTTCGGGACAGGGGGCCACGAGCAGTACTTC. Its protein is CASSFGTGGHEQYF. The full variable domain, its missing parts supplied by reference TRBV9 and TRBJ2-7, is DSGVTQTPKHLITATGQRVTLRCSPRSGDLSVYWYQQSLDQGLQFLIQYYNGEERAKGNILERFSAQQFPDLHSELNLSSLELGDSALYFCASSFGTGGHEQYFGPGTRLTVT.

This chain joins TRBV27 and TRBJ2-4, with D possibly TRBD2 on 5 matching bases. The CDR3 has 16 amino acids. V was shortened by 3 bases and J by 1 base, with 13 bases between the two germline ends. Germline CDR1 is MNHEY and CDR2 is SMNVEV (reference sequence). CDR3 residues: CASSFISGKAKNIQYF. CDR3 coding DNA: TGTGCCAGCAGTTTTATTTCCGGGAAGGCCAAAAACATTCAGTACTTC.

J is TRBJ1-2 and V is TRBV27; TRBD1 matches 7 bases. The CDR3 is 16 amino acids. The junction had 8 bases not matched to a gene; V was cut back by 0 bases and J by 4 bases. Germline lookup yields CDR1 MNHEY and CDR2 SMNVEV (reference sequence). CDR3 DNA: TGTGCCAGCAGTTTATCGGGGACAGAGGCTGCCTATGGCTACACCTTC. Translation: CASSLSGTEAAYGYTF.

As DNA, the CDR3 is TGTGCCAGCAGCTTGGCGGGGGGGGGATTCTATGGCTACACCTTC. The encoded protein is CASSLAGGGFYGYTF. This rearrangement joins TRBV5-4 to TRBJ1-2; D is possibly TRBD1 (5 bases). CDR1 SGHNT and CDR2 YYREEE come from the germline V gene (reference sequence). Trimming shortened V by 0 bases and J by 4 bases, and 13 bases separated the two germline ends. This CDR3 region has 15 residues.

The chain uses TRBV5-8 and TRBJ1-2; 12 positions match TRBD1. This CDR3 has 14 amino acids. The J segment lost 4 bases and the V segment lost 4 bases, leaving 2 bases of the junction unmatched. In germline, CDR1 is SGHTS, CDR2 YDEGEE. This CDR3 is CASSPGQGAYGYTF. The CDR3 region has the DNA TGTGCCAGCAGCCCGGGACAGGGGGCCTATGGCTACACCTTC.